The 5 T cell receptor beta chains below were found in one sample sequenced in a study of T cell changes during pregnancy in multiple sclerosis. Here immunoSEQ multiplex PCR was the method, and the copy in TCRdb shows in-frame clones only, minus some. The repertoire consists of some 100,000 clones, with 91% occurring once and the leading ten covering 2.5% to 3.5%. Sequences were derived from peripheral blood, sampled in the second trimester of pregnancy. The source of these receptors is a female donor with multiple sclerosis, enrolled in a pregnancy study.

V is TRBV30 and J is TRBJ2-3; possibly TRBD1 for D (6 bases). This CDR3 has 14 amino acids. Germline CDR1 and CDR2: GTSNPN and SVGIG (reference sequence). With 5 bases removed from V and 1 base from J, the gap between germline ends came to 13 bases. CDR3 protein: CAWLDAGGTDTQYF. CDR3 coding DNA: TGTGCCTGGCTGGATGCAGGGGGCACAGATACGCAGTATTTT.

In regard to this clone: The same CDR3 is also encoded by other DNA sequences in this sample. The chain combines TRBV28 with TRBJ2-7; no clear D gene. Trimming took off 4 bases at V and 1 base at J, with 2 bases between the two ends. This CDR3 is built from 11 residues. Germline V gives CDR1 MDHEN, CDR2 SYDVKM. CDR3 sequence (DNA): TGTGCCAGCAGTTCGTCCTACGAGCAGTACTTC. Protein sequence: CASSSSYEQYF.

The V call is TRBV5-5, the J call TRBJ2-2; TRBD2 agrees at 11 bases. CDR1 is SGHKS, CDR2 YYEKEE, per germline (reference sequence). CDR3 length equals 16 residues. V lost 4 bases to trimming and J lost 1 base; unmatched junction nucleotides: 3. CDR3 in amino acids: CASSPGTSGNTGELFF. Written as DNA, the CDR3 is TGTGCCAGCAGCCCCGGGACTAGCGGGAACACCGGGGAGCTGTTTTTT.

This clone was observed a handful of times. This sequence joins TRBV29-1 and TRBJ1-1, with 8 bases lining up with TRBD1. There are 13 residues in the CDR3. Looked up from germline, CDR1 is SQVTM and CDR2 is ANQGSEA. The trim removed 7 bases at V and 0 bases at J, leaving 4 bases unmatched. The CDR3 here is CSGRTGMNTEAFF. CDR3 bases: TGCAGCGGACGGACAGGGATGAACACTGAAGCTTTCTTT.

The V and J genes are TRBV7-2 and TRBJ1-2; 8 positions match TRBD1. Germline CDR1 reads SGHTA; CDR2 reads FQGNSA. The V segment lost 1 base and the J segment 5 bases; nucleotides outside the gene matches: 9. The CDR3 contains 16 residues. In DNA, the CDR3 is TGTGCCAGCAGCTTAGAACCGGCGGGACAGGTTTATGGCTACACCTTC. Its translation: CASSLEPAGQVYGYTF.